This T cell receptor beta chain was captured in a study of cytomegalovirus exposure and HLA in healthy donors. The CDR3 covers 14 residues. From germline, CDR1 is MDHEN and CDR2 SYDVKM. Unmatched junction bases numbered 6, after V lost 6 bases and J lost 3 bases. In the PCR, 60 Vbeta and 13 Jbeta primers were used. TCRdb's copy holds only in-frame clones and misses some; the assay was immunoSEQ multiplex PCR. Recorded for this sample: about 200,000 clones. Sequencing was done on a sample of PBMCs. This rearrangement joins TRBV28 to TRBJ1-1, with 8 bases lining up with TRBD1. The source is a girl aged 2 to 10 in good health and CMV-seropositive. The CDR3 DNA reads as TGTGCCAGCAGGTCCCCGGACAGGGACACTGAAGCTTTCTTT. Its protein product is CASRSPDRDTEAFF.